These T cell receptor beta chains were read from a single sample in a study of lymphopenia after photon versus proton radiotherapy. Sequencing was performed with immunoSEQ multiplex PCR; in TCRdb, only in-frame clones are kept and a portion is missing. This sample carries 150,000 to 200,000 clones, around 85% of them seen once, and the ten largest clones take around 5.1%. Material: peripheral blood, obtained from a patient treated with photon-based radiotherapy. These receptors were obtained from a man aged 45 to 65 with gastric cancer. Each CDR3 is given with its conserved first and last residue. The D gene is left open where the match is weak. Part of the rows lack a size; the others show once, few, many or a class for expanded clones.

V gene,J gene,D gene,clone size,CDR3 protein,CDR3 DNA
TRBV14,TRBJ1-2,.,.,CASSQDGYYGYTF,TGTGCCAGCAGCCAAGACGGATACTATGGCTACACCTTC
TRBV18,TRBJ2-7,.,.,CASSPLDYEQYF,TGTGCCAGCTCACCACTTGACTACGAGCAGTACTTC
TRBV7-9,TRBJ1-2,.,many,CASSFQAHGYTF,TGTGCCAGCAGCTTCCAGGCCCATGGCTACACCTTC
TRBV19,TRBJ1-2,.,.,CASSIELYGYTF,TGTGCCAGTAGTATCGAACTTTATGGCTACACCTTC
TRBV7-2,TRBJ2-3,.,.,CASSSPRRQRVYSDTQYF,TGTGCCAGCAGCTCCCCGCGGCGCCAGCGGGTGTACTCAGATACGCAGTATTTT
TRBV5-4,TRBJ1-4,.,.,CASSLTGGEKLFF,TGTGCCAGCAGCTTGACAGGAGGGGAAAAACTGTTTTTT
TRBV11-2,TRBJ2-3,.,few,CASSLGWGTYTDTQYF,TGTGCCAGCAGCTTAGGTTGGGGGACCTACACAGATACGCAGTATTTT
TRBV19,TRBJ2-7,.,.,CASSQGTAGEQYF,TGTGCCAGTAGTCAGGGGACAGCGGGCGAGCAGTACTTC
TRBV28,TRBJ2-7,.,.,CASRPRGALYEQYF,TGTGCCAGCAGACCTCGTGGGGCCCTCTACGAGCAGTACTTC
TRBV7-8,TRBJ2-1,TRBD2,.,CASSLGWLADYNEQFF,TGTGCCAGCAGCTTAGGGTGGCTAGCGGACTACAATGAGCAGTTCTTC
TRBV2,TRBJ2-1,.,.,CASSEQAGTNEQFF,TGTGCCAGCAGTGAACAGGCGGGAACAAATGAGCAGTTCTTC
TRBV6-5,TRBJ2-5,.,.,CASSYGPGGETQYF,TGTGCCAGCAGTTATGGGCCCGGAGGTGAGACCCAGTACTTC
TRBV7-2,TRBJ2-7,.,.,CASRPYGGAGPAYEQYF,TGTGCCAGCAGACCATATGGGGGAGCAGGACCCGCCTACGAGCAGTACTTC
TRBV11-2,TRBJ2-2,TRBD1,.,CASSPRAAGGNTGELFF,TGTGCCAGCAGCCCACGAGCGGCAGGGGGGAACACCGGGGAGCTGTTTTTT
TRBV29-1,TRBJ2-2,TRBD1,.,CSVALFGTGFSAGELFF,TGCAGCGTTGCCCTCTTTGGGACAGGGTTCTCCGCCGGGGAGCTGTTTTTT
TRBV30,TRBJ2-2,TRBD1,.,CAWSGDRVNTGELFF,TGTGCCTGGAGTGGGGACAGGGTTAACACCGGGGAGCTGTTTTTT
TRBV6-4,TRBJ1-1,.,.,CASSAFQGTEAFF,TGTGCCAGCAGTGCCTTCCAGGGAACTGAAGCTTTCTTT
TRBV7-8,TRBJ2-7,.,once,CASSFGPFAQYEQYF,TGTGCCAGCAGCTTCGGCCCCTTCGCCCAGTACGAGCAGTACTTC
TRBV9,TRBJ2-1,.,.,CASSEGGTPNEQFF,TGTGCCAGCAGCGAGGGCGGGACACCCAATGAGCAGTTCTTC
TRBV27,TRBJ1-1,.,.,CASRAIPGLPEAFF,TGTGCCAGCAGAGCGATTCCAGGGTTACCTGAAGCTTTCTTT
TRBV30,TRBJ1-3,TRBD1,.,CAWSQGAPGNTIYF,TGTGCCTGGAGTCAGGGGGCGCCGGGAAACACCATATATTTT
TRBV5-1,TRBJ1-4,.,.,CASTFGGREGEKLFF,TGCGCCAGCACATTCGGAGGGCGGGAAGGTGAAAAACTGTTTTTT
TRBV2,TRBJ2-2,.,.,CASSLLLTGELFF,TGTGCCAGCAGTTTACTCCTCACCGGGGAGCTGTTTTTT